A single sample is the source of the 32 T cell receptor beta chains below, sequenced in a study of Graves' ophthalmopathy and Graves' hyperthyroidism. Amplification of the TCR beta CDR3 regions used RNA transcripts (as template). The first-round RT-PCR employed HTBI primers together with the Qiagen OneStep RT-PCR kit. A multiplex PCR was then performed as the second round. One entry per CDR3 protein results from TCRdb running MiXCR on the multiplex PCR reads. The table includes around 1,200,000 distinct CDR3 sequences, less than 45% detected once. Specimen: peripheral blood or thyroid tissue (not recorded which). These receptors came from an adult man with Graves' hyperthyroidism.

This clonotype was detected ten times or more. The chain uses TRBV15 and TRBJ1-6; perhaps TRBD1 as D (5 bases). The CDR3 sequence is 13 residues long. In germline, CDR1 is LNHNV, CDR2 YYDKDF (reference sequence). Trimming cost V 4 bases and J 7 bases, with 8 bases left between them. CDR3 loop: CATSTKGNSPLHF. The CDR3 nucleotides read TGTGCCACCAGCACGAAGGGGAATTCACCCCTCCACTTT.

This clonotype was counted ten times or more. J is TRBJ2-7 and V is TRBV13; 11 bases map to TRBD1. Germline V gene sequence: CDR1 PRHDT, CDR2 FYEKMQ (reference sequence). The CDR3 is 15 residues long. V gave up 5 bases and J gave up 3 bases; unmatched junction bases: 6. CDR3 in DNA: TGTGCCAGCAGCAAGGGACAGGGGGGTATCTACGAGCAGTACTTC. This sequence encodes CASSKGQGGIYEQYF.

This clonotype was counted between two and nine times. This rearrangement joins TRBV7-9 to TRBJ2-5; a weak D match, TRBD2 (6 bases). CDR1 and CDR2 from the germline V gene are SEHNR and FQNEAQ (reference sequence). V was clipped by 4 bases and J by 4 bases, with 19 bases between them. The CDR3 extends over 16 amino acids. Here the CDR3 DNA reads TGTGCCAGCAGCTCGTCGTGGGGGAGGATTGCAGAGACCCAGTACTTC. This sequence encodes CASSSSWGRIAETQYF.

This clonotype was seen many times. J is TRBJ1-5 and V is TRBV20-1; possibly TRBD1 for D (6 bases). There are 16 residues in the CDR3. Trimming cost V 1 base and J 0 bases, with 13 bases left between them. CDR1 is DFQATT and CDR2 is SNEGSKA in the germline V gene (reference sequence). The CDR3 bases are TGCAGTGCTAGAGCGAGGAGGGGGAATAGCAATCAGCCCCAGCATTTT. Encoded protein: CSARARRGNSNQPQHF.

This clonotype was seen just once. The rearrangement links TRBV6-6 to TRBJ2-7; possibly TRBD1 for D (5 bases). V lost 0 bases to trimming and J lost 4 bases, with 7 bases between them. This CDR3 region has 13 residues. CDR1 is MNHNY and CDR2 is SVGAGI in the germline V gene (reference sequence). Here the CDR3 DNA reads TGTGCCAGCAGTTACTCAGGACAATACGAGCAGTACTTC. Protein sequence: CASSYSGQYEQYF.

In its sample, this clonotype was seen many times. This rearrangement joins TRBV6-5 to TRBJ1-6, with 8 positions matching TRBD1. This CDR3 region has 12 residues. J was trimmed by 10 bases and V by 6 bases; bases with no gene match: 2. Germline-derived CDR1 and CDR2 are MNHEY and SVGAGI. The CDR3 protein is CASSGQGSPLHF. CDR3 nucleotide sequence: TGTGCCAGCAGCGGACAGGGATCACCCCTCCACTTT.

In its sample, this clonotype was seen many times. This rearrangement joins TRBV20-1 to TRBJ1-2; D uncertain. Germline V gene lookup returns CDR1 DFQATT and CDR2 SNEGSKA (reference sequence). The CDR3 length is 11 residues. V dropped 1 base and J dropped 8 bases, with 8 bases sitting between them. CDR3 residues: CSARARVGYTF. The CDR3 nucleotides read TGCAGTGCTAGAGCAAGGGTAGGCTACACCTTC.

J is TRBJ2-2 and V is TRBV2; D is uncertain. CDR1 is SNHLY and CDR2 is FYNNEI in the germline V gene. V shed 0 bases and J shed 3 bases, with 17 bases lying between them. The CDR3 covers 18 residues. CDR3 sequence: CASSEAIEWLGYTGELFF. CDR3 sequence (DNA): TGTGCCAGCAGTGAAGCCATAGAATGGCTAGGGTACACCGGGGAGCTGTTTTTT.

The chain has TRBV10-3 and TRBJ1-3, with a possible D match to TRBD1 (6 bases). In germline, CDR1 is ENHRY, CDR2 SYGVKD. The CDR3 is 18 amino acids. V was shortened by 7 bases and J by 0 bases, with 22 bases between the two germline ends. The CDR3 coding sequence is TGTGCCATCATGTTGACCCCCGGGGGGCTAACCTCTGGAAACACCATATATTTT. Protein product: CAIMLTPGGLTSGNTIYF.

As to this clonotype: Since a much larger clone is just one base distant, this may be a read error. The chain carries TRBV6-2 or TRBV6-3 and TRBJ2-7; D call uncertain. This CDR3 is 13 amino acids long. Germline assignment: CDR1 MNHEY and CDR2 SVGEGT. DNA for the CDR3: TGTGCCAGCACGGACCAAAGCTCCTACGAGCAGCACTTC. Translating it yields CASTDQSSYEQHF.

The chain joins TRBV24-1 to TRBJ2-5; D is unresolved. Between the trimmed V and J ends, which lost 4 bases and 9 bases, there was a span of 11 bases. The germline CDR1 and CDR2 sequences are KGHDR and SFDVKD. CDR3 length: 12 residues. The CDR3 loop reads CATSDATAPQYF. The CDR3 DNA reads TGTGCCACCAGTGACGCGACGGCCCCCCAGTACTTC.

Concerning this clonotype: One end of the junction is discordant with germline, which a read error may explain. J is TRBJ2-7 and V is TRBV5-1; possibly TRBD2 for D (5 bases). The CDR3 length is 13 residues. CDR1 is SGHRS, CDR2 YFSETQ, per germline. The CDR3 sequence is CASSSPGIYEQCF. CDR3 nucleotide sequence: TGCGCCAGCAGCTCACCGGGGATTTACGAGCAGTGCTTC.

This CDR3 reads CARARALGSLGSEKLFF. CDR3 coding DNA: TGTGCCAGGGCGAGAGCCTTGGGGAGCTTAGGGAGTGAAAAACTGTTTTTT. This chain joins TRBV2 and TRBJ1-4, with D unresolved. Trimming cost V 9 bases and J 7 bases, with 27 bases left between them. Per germline, CDR1 SNHLY and CDR2 FYNNEI. The CDR3 sequence is 17 residues long.

V is TRBV24-1 and J is TRBJ1-2, with D perhaps matching TRBD1 (5 bases). Germline lookup yields CDR1 KGHDR and CDR2 SFDVKD. Deletions cut 9 bases from V and 0 bases from J, with 13 bases between. The CDR3 spans 14 residues. CDR3 protein: CATRDGSPNYGYTF. Here the CDR3 DNA reads TGTGCCACCCGGGACGGATCTCCTAACTATGGCTACACCTTC.

The chain carries TRBV7-9 and TRBJ2-7; 9 bases fit TRBD1. V trimming: 5 bases; J trimming: 4 bases; junction bases outside the gene matches: 9. This CDR3 spans 15 amino acids. CDR1 and CDR2 from the germline V gene are SEHNR and FQNEAQ (reference sequence). CDR3 sequence reads: CASSHRDREDYEQYF. The CDR3 coding sequence is TGTGCCAGCAGCCACCGGGACAGGGAAGATTACGAGCAGTACTTC.

This clonotype was counted only a few times. This sequence may be a read error, since a much larger clone differs from it by one base. CDR3 residues: CASSPRTYLYEQYF. The CDR3 nucleotides are TGTGCCAGCAGTCCCAGGACGTACCTCTACGAGCAGTACTTC. The chain has TRBV2 and TRBJ2-7; D not resolved. Germline lookup yields CDR1 SNHLY and CDR2 FYNNEI. Trimming left V 5 bases short and J 3 bases short, with 14 bases between. The CDR3 covers 14 residues.

The rearrangement joins TRBV6-6 to TRBJ1-5; no clear D gene. The V gene lost 4 bases and the J gene lost 5 bases, with 9 bases spanning the gap. Germline loops: CDR1 MNHNY, CDR2 SVGAGI (reference sequence). The CDR3 has 13 residues. CDR3 loop: CASSLPPDQPQHF. The CDR3 nucleotides read TGTGCCAGCAGTTTACCGCCTGATCAGCCCCAGCATTTT.

This clonotype has only a few counts. The V call is TRBV6-5, the J call TRBJ1-1; unclear D gene. The CDR3 is 13 amino acids. V lost 0 bases and J lost 6, with 8 bases in between. From germline, CDR1 is MNHEY and CDR2 SVGAGI. The CDR3 nucleotides read TGTGCCAGCAGTTACTCCCTCCTGGCTGAAGCTTTCTTT. Translating it yields CASSYSLLAEAFF.

This clonotype appeared many times. The chain has TRBV20-1 and TRBJ1-2, with D possibly TRBD1 on 6 matching bases. Deletions cut 6 bases from V and 6 bases from J, with 20 bases between. The germline V gene has CDR1 DFQATT and CDR2 SNEGSKA (reference sequence). The length of the CDR3 is 14 residues. The CDR3 DNA is TGCAGTGCGCCACTGACCCGGGGGCGGGATGGCTACACCTTC. Translation: CSAPLTRGRDGYTF.

The chain links TRBV7-8 to TRBJ1-5, with D unclear. V lost 5 bases and J lost 7, with 18 bases in between. This CDR3 has 15 amino acids. Germline assignment: CDR1 SGHVS and CDR2 FQNEAQ. The DNA for the CDR3 is TGTGCCAGCAGCGAGCCGCAACTAGCGGGGCAGCCCCAGCATTTT. This translates into CASSEPQLAGQPQHF.

This clonotype was detected many times. The CDR3 reads CASTTEGVMDEQYF. The CDR3 DNA sequence: TGTGCCAGCACCACAGAAGGGGTTATGGACGAGCAGTACTTC. The chain has TRBV7-9 and TRBJ2-7; D is possibly TRBD1 (5 bases). V was clipped by 7 bases and J by 5 bases, with 18 bases between them. There are 14 residues in the CDR3. The germline V gene has CDR1 SEHNR and CDR2 FQNEAQ (reference sequence).

Details on this clonotype: Germline is not matched at one junction end, which may reflect a read error. V usage is TRBV7-8 and J usage is TRBJ2-3, with D perhaps matching TRBD1 (5 bases). Germline V gene lookup returns CDR1 SGHVS and CDR2 FQNEAQ. CDR3 length: 15 residues. CDR3 loop: CASSLDTGRTDTQYF. The CDR3 bases are TGCGCCAGCAGCTTGGACACCGGGCGCACAGATACGCAGTATTTT. Full variable domain (rest looked up from reference TRBV7-8 and TRBJ2-3): GAGVSQSPRYKVAKRGQDVALRCDPISGHVSLFWYQQALGQGPEFLTYFQNEAQLDKSGLPSDRFFAERPEGSVSTLKIQRTQQEDSAVYLCASSLDTGRTDTQYFGPGTRLTVL.

The genes are TRBV18 and TRBJ2-7; TRBD1 aligns across 9 bases. The CDR3 has 13 residues. Germline-derived CDR1 and CDR2 are KGHSH and LQKENI. Germline trimming cut 5 bases from V and 7 bases from J; bases unmatched to any gene: 6. The CDR3: CASSSQGAGEQYF. CDR3 bases: TGTGCCAGCTCATCACAGGGGGCGGGGGAGCAGTACTTC.

CDR3 sequence reads: CASSQEGTGIGYEQYF. The CDR3 nucleotides read TGTGCCAGCAGCCAAGAGGGGACAGGTATAGGTTACGAGCAGTACTTC. J is TRBJ2-7 and V is TRBV4-2; 8 nucleotides agree with TRBD1. V trimming: 0 bases; J trimming: 4 bases; junction bases outside the gene matches: 8. Germline V gene sequence: CDR1 LGHNA, CDR2 YNFKEQ. The CDR3 runs to 16 residues.

The chain uses TRBV5-8 and TRBJ1-2; D is ambiguous. The CDR3 is made up of 15 amino acids. Trimming stripped 4 bases from V and 3 bases from J, with 16 bases between. Germline CDR1 SGHTS, CDR2 YDEGEE. The CDR3 loop reads CASSLVPEADYGYTF. The CDR3 DNA sequence: TGTGCCAGCAGCCTTGTCCCCGAGGCGGACTATGGCTACACCTTC.

The chain uses TRBV6-5 and TRBJ1-4; D is unclear. Trimming stripped 5 bases from V and 3 bases from J, with 7 bases between. CDR1 is MNHEY, CDR2 SVGAGI, per germline. This CDR3 spans 13 amino acids. This CDR3 is CASSAQPNEKLFF. The CDR3 DNA reads TGTGCCAGCAGTGCGCAGCCTAATGAAAAACTGTTTTTT.

The chain is built from TRBV20-1 and TRBJ2-3; the match to TRBD2 covers 14 bases. The CDR3 runs to 16 residues. Germline trimming cut 3 bases from V and 1 base from J; bases unmatched to any gene: 3. CDR1 is DFQATT, CDR2 SNEGSKA, per germline (reference sequence). The chain's CDR3 is CSARTSGREGTDTQYF. For the CDR3, the DNA is TGCAGTGCTAGGACTAGCGGGAGGGAGGGCACAGATACGCAGTATTTT.

This clonotype was seen a single time. The gene calls are TRBV25-1 and TRBJ1-6, with 8 bases that match TRBD1. J lost 7 bases, V lost 3 bases, and 8 bases had no gene match. The CDR3 is made up of 16 amino acids. Germline V gene sequence: CDR1 MGHDK, CDR2 SYGVNS. Here the CDR3 DNA reads TGTGCCAGCAGTGACGAGACAGGGGACACGAATTCACCCCTCCACTTT. Translating it yields CASSDETGDTNSPLHF.

Note on this clonotype: The CDR3 does not end in the conserved phenylalanine or tryptophan, so this is likely a read error. V and J are TRBV10-3 and TRBJ1-5, with a possible D match to TRBD1 (6 bases). The CDR3 sequence is 13 residues long. Between the trimmed V and J ends, which lost 5 bases and 6 bases, there was a span of 11 bases. Germline loops: CDR1 ENHRY, CDR2 SYGVKD. CDR3 sequence reads: CAISYPGVQPQHL. CDR3 nucleotide sequence: TGTGCCATCAGTTACCCAGGGGTTCAGCCCCAGCATCTT.

This clonotype was found many times. V usage is TRBV9 and J usage is TRBJ1-2; no firm D call. Trimming left V 0 bases short and J 7 bases short, with 19 bases between. The CDR3 consists of 16 residues. In germline, CDR1 is SGDLS, CDR2 YYNGEE. The CDR3 here is CASSVGSTVSRRGYTF. The CDR3 nucleotides read TGTGCCAGCAGCGTAGGGTCGACCGTTTCTCGTCGTGGCTACACCTTC.

The J gene is TRBJ1-1, the V gene TRBV10-1; weak D call: TRBD1 (6 bases). V was pared by 6 bases and J by 2 bases, with 13 bases between. Germline loops: CDR1 WNHNN, CDR2 SYGVQD (reference sequence). This CDR3 has 14 amino acids. The CDR3 reads CASSTAGANTEAFF. The CDR3 DNA follows: TGCGCCAGCAGCACAGCGGGGGCTAACACTGAAGCTTTCTTT.

This clonotype was detected only a few times. V gene TRBV6-5 combines with J gene TRBJ1-3, with 7 nucleotides matching TRBD1. The germline V gene has CDR1 MNHEY and CDR2 SVGAGI. V lost 6 bases and J lost 2; bases outside the gene matches: 7. This CDR3 is built from 15 residues. The CDR3 spells CASSRETGAGNTIYF. The DNA of the CDR3 is TGTGCCAGCAGCCGCGAAACAGGGGCTGGAAACACCATATATTTT.